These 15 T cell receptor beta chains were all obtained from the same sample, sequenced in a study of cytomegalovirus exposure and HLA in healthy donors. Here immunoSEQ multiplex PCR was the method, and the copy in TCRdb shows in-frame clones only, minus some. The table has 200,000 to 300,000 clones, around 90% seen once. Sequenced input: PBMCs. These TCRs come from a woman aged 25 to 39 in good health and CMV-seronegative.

The CDR3 loop reads CASSLGEKEAISNQPQHF. The CDR3 DNA is TGTGCCAGCAGCTTAGGCGAAAAAGAAGCTATTAGCAATCAGCCCCAGCATTTT. The chain is built from TRBV7-2 and TRBJ1-5; no clear D gene. Trimming removed 1 base at V and 0 bases at J, with 16 bases between. There are 18 residues in the CDR3. Germline V gene lookup returns CDR1 SGHTA and CDR2 FQGNSA.

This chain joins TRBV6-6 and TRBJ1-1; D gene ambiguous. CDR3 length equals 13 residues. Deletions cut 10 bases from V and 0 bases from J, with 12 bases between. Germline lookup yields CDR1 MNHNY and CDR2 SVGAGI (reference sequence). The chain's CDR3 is CATCSHMNTEAFF. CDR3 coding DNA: TGTGCCACGTGCTCACACATGAACACTGAAGCTTTCTTT.

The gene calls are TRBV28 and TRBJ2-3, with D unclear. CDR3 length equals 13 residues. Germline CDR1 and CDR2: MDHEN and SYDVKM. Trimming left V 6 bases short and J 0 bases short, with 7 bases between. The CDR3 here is CASRPGSTDTQYF. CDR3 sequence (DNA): TGTGCCAGCAGACCCGGGAGCACAGATACGCAGTATTTT.

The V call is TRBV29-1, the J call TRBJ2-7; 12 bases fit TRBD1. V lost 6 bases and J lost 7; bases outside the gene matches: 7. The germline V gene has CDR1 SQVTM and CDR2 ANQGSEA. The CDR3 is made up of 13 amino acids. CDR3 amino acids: CSVLGQGAGEQYF. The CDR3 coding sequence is TGCAGCGTCTTGGGACAGGGGGCGGGTGAGCAGTACTTC.

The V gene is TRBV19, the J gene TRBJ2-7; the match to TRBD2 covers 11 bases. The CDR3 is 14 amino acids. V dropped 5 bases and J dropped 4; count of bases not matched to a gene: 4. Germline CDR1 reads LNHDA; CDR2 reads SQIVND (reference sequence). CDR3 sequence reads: CASSGTSGSYEQYF. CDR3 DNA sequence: TGTGCCAGTAGTGGAACTAGCGGGAGTTACGAGCAGTACTTC.

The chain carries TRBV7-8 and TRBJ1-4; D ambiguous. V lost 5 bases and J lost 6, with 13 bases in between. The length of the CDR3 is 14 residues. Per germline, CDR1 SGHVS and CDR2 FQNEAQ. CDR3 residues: CASSHLEWDEKLFF. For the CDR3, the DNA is TGTGCCAGCAGCCACCTAGAATGGGATGAAAAACTGTTTTTT.

The CDR3 sequence: CASSDGGSSYNEQFF. The DNA of the CDR3 is TGTGCCAGCAGTGACGGGGGTAGCTCCTACAATGAGCAGTTCTTC. The V gene is TRBV6-1, the J gene TRBJ2-1, with a possible D match to TRBD2 (6 bases). The CDR3 has 15 amino acids. From germline, CDR1 is MNHNS and CDR2 SASEGT. V lost 3 bases to trimming and J lost 0 bases, with 9 bases between them.

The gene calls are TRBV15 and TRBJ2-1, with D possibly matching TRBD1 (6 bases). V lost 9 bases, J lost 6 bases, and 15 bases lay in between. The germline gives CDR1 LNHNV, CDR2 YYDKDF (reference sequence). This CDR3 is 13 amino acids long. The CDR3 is CATASRGSNEQFF. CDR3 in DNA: TGTGCCACTGCAAGCAGGGGAAGCAATGAGCAGTTCTTC.

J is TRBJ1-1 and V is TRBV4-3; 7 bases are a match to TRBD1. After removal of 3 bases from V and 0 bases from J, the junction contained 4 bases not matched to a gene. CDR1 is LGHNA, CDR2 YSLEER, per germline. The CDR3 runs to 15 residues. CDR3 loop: CASSQEQGLNTEAFF. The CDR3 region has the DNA TGCGCCAGCAGCCAGGAACAGGGGCTGAACACTGAAGCTTTCTTT.

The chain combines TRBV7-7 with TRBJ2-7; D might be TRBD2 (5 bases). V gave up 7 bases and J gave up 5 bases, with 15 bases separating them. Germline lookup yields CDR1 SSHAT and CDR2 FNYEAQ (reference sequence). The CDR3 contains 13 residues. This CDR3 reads CASTLAGPNEQYF. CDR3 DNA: TGTGCCAGCACCTTGGCGGGTCCAAACGAGCAGTACTTC.

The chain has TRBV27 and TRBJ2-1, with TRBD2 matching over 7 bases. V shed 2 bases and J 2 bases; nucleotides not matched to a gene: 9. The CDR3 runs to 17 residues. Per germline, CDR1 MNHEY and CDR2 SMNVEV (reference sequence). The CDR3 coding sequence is TGTGCCAGCAGTTTACGACTAGCACTTGACCCCTACAATGAGCAGTTCTTC. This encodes CASSLRLALDPYNEQFF.

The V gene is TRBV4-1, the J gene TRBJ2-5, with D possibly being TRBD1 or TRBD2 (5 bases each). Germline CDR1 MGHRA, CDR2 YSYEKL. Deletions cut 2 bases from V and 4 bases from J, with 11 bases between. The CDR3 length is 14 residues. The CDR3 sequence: CASSQRDGRETQYF. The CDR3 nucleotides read TGCGCCAGCAGCCAAAGGGACGGGCGAGAGACCCAGTACTTC.

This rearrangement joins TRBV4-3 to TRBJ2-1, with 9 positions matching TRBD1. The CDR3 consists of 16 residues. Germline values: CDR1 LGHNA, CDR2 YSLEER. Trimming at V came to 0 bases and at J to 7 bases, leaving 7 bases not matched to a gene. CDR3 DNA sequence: TGCGCCAGCAGCCAAGATCTGGGGACAGGGCAAAATGAGCAGTTCTTC. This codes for CASSQDLGTGQNEQFF.

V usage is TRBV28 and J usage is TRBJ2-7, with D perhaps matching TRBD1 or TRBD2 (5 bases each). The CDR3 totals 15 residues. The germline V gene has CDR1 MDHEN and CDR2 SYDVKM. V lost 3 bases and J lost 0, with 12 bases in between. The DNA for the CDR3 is TGTGCCAGCAGTTTTCCAGGGAGTATCTCCTACGAGCAGTACTTC. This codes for CASSFPGSISYEQYF.

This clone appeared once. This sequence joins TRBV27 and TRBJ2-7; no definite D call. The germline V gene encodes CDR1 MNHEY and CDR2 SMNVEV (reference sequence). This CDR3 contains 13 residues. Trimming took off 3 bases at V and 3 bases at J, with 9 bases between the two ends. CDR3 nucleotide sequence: TGTGCCAGCAGTTTGATGGGAAACTACGAGCAGTACTTC. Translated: CASSLMGNYEQYF.